A selection of T cell receptor beta chains follows, all from one sample in a study of lymphopenia after photon versus proton radiotherapy. The table came from immunoSEQ multiplex PCR; TCRdb's copy has only in-frame clones and leaves some out. The sample includes 20,000 to 25,000 clones, 85% of them seen just once. Sequenced material: peripheral blood, taken from a patient treated with photon-based radiotherapy. The source is a man aged 60 to 69 with pancreatic cancer. Both conserved end residues are part of each CDR3. Fields, in order: clone size, J gene, V gene, D gene, CDR3 DNA, CDR3 protein. D genes are given only for firm matches. For some rows the clone size is stated as once, few or many, or as a class when expanded; others skip it.

-	TRBJ1-5	TRBV30	-	TGTGCCTGGAGCGAGGCAGGGACAAGCAATCAGCCCCAGCATTTT	CAWSEAGTSNQPQHF
-	TRBJ2-7	TRBV7-9	-	TGTGCCAGCAGCTTCGGGGGACAGTCCTACGAGCAGTACTTC	CASSFGGQSYEQYF
-	TRBJ2-1	TRBV6-5	-	TGTGCCAGCAGTTACCGGGACTCCTACAATGAGCAGTTCTTC	CASSYRDSYNEQFF
-	TRBJ2-5	TRBV19	-	TGTGCCAGTAGTATATCTCGGTTGGAGACCCAGTACTTC	CASSISRLETQYF
-	TRBJ2-3	TRBV29-1	TRBD2	TGCAGCGTTCACCTAGCGGGGGGGAGCACAGATACGCAGTATTTT	CSVHLAGGSTDTQYF
-	TRBJ1-2	TRBV6-1	-	TGTGCCACACGGAACCGGGGATCTCACCCCCTTGGCTACACCTTC	CATRNRGSHPLGYTF
few	TRBJ2-3	TRBV6-5	-	TGTGCCAGCAGTTATGGGGGGCCTATAGATACGCAGTATTTT	CASSYGGPIDTQYF
-	TRBJ1-5	TRBV21-1	-	TGTGCCAGCAGTCCTAATTATAGCAATCAGCCCCAGCATTTT	CASSPNYSNQPQHF
few	TRBJ1-6	TRBV30	-	TGTGCCTGGAGTCGCAGTTCTCCATCACCCCTCCACTTT	CAWSRSSPSPLHF
-	TRBJ1-3	TRBV5-1	-	TGCGCCAGCAGCCGGGACCCTGGAAACACCATATATTTT	CASSRDPGNTIYF
-	TRBJ1-2	TRBV6-4	TRBD1	TGTGCCAGCAGTGACTGGTACAGGGGGAATGGCTACACCTTC	CASSDWYRGNGYTF
-	TRBJ2-5	TRBV12-1	-	TGTGCCAGCAGCCCACTCCGGGACTGGGGGGAGACCCAGTACTTC	CASSPLRDWGETQYF
-	TRBJ2-5	TRBV9	-	TGTGCCAGCAGCGTAGAACAGCAAGGGACCCAGTACTTC	CASSVEQQGTQYF
once	TRBJ1-1	TRBV6-5	-	TGTGCCAGCAGAAAACCCTTCGTCCGTGGTACTGAAGCTTTCTTT	CASRKPFVRGTEAFF
-	TRBJ1-2	TRBV6-1	-	TGTGCCAGCCCGAACGGAGGCTACACCTTC	CASPNGGYTF
-	TRBJ2-3	TRBV5-1	-	TGCGCCAGCAGCTTGGCGGGTAGTAGCGCAGTTAGCACAGATACGCAGTATTTT	CASSLAGSSAVSTDTQYF
-	TRBJ1-1	TRBV10-3	TRBD1	TGTGCCATCAGGGATAAGGGGGCTTTGGACACTGAAGCTTTCTTT	CAIRDKGALDTEAFF
few	TRBJ2-6	TRBV6-5	-	TGTGCCAGCAGATACGGGGCCAACGTCCTGACTTTC	CASRYGANVLTF
-	TRBJ2-1	TRBV5-6	-	TGTGCCAGCAGCTTGGGGGTCTCCGATTGGTATGAGCAGTTCTTC	CASSLGVSDWYEQFF
-	TRBJ2-7	TRBV19	-	TGTGCCAGTAGTTCCTTCTACGAGCAGTACTTC	CASSSFYEQYF
-	TRBJ2-1	TRBV16	-	TGTGCCAGCAGCCAATGGAGGGAAGGTCGGCAGTTCTTC	CASSQWREGRQFF
-	TRBJ2-5	TRBV7-8	TRBD2	TGTGCCAGCAGCCTCCCCCGCAGACTAGCAATTAGACAGACCCAGTACTTC	CASSLPRRLAIRQTQYF
-	TRBJ2-5	TRBV13	TRBD2	TGTGCCAGCAGCTTAGTCCGGACTAGCGGTCAAGAGACCCAGTACTTC	CASSLVRTSGQETQYF
-	TRBJ1-1	TRBV5-4	-	TGTGCCAGCAGCTTGGAGCTACTGGGGACTGAAGCTTTCTTT	CASSLELLGTEAFF
-	TRBJ1-5	TRBV6-5	TRBD1	TGTGCCAGCAGTTCCCAGGACAGGGGACAGCCCCAGCATTTT	CASSSQDRGQPQHF
-	TRBJ2-7	TRBV15	-	TGTGCCACCAGCAGTCAGACGGACTCCTACGAGCAGTACTTC	CATSSQTDSYEQYF
-	TRBJ2-1	TRBV7-3	-	TGTGCCAGCAGCTCGGACAGGGAGGGCAATGAGCAGTTCTTC	CASSSDREGNEQFF
few	TRBJ1-5	TRBV6-6	-	TGTGCCAGCAGTCCATGGCCGACTCAGCCCCAGCATTTT	CASSPWPTQPQHF
-	TRBJ2-1	TRBV7-9	-	TGTGCCAGCAGCTTAGCGCTTAGCTCCTACAATGAGCAGTTCTTC	CASSLALSSYNEQFF
-	TRBJ2-1	TRBV7-9	-	TGTGCCAGCAGCTTAGAACTAGCCCCTGCGGAGTTCTTC	CASSLELAPAEFF
-	TRBJ1-1	TRBV2	-	TGTGCCAGCAGGCAGGGCCAGAACACTGAAGCTTTCTTT	CASRQGQNTEAFF
-	TRBJ2-1	TRBV18	TRBD2	TGTGCCAGCTCCCCTACTAGCGGGGAGTACAGTGAGCAGTTCTTC	CASSPTSGEYSEQFF
-	TRBJ2-2	TRBV4-1	-	TGCGCCAGCAGCCAAGGTCGGGTGGTGAACACCGGGGAGCTGTTTTTT	CASSQGRVVNTGELFF
-	TRBJ2-5	TRBV6-1	-	TGTGCCAACGCCGCTAGGGCTAGAGAGACCCAGTACTTC	CANAARARETQYF
-	TRBJ2-3	TRBV6-6	-	TGTGCCAGCAGTTACTATAGCGGACTCACAGATACGCAGTATTTT	CASSYYSGLTDTQYF
-	TRBJ1-6	TRBV21-1	-	TGTGCCAGCAGCCCACAGGGACGGCAGGGGGCTTCACCCCTCCACTTT	CASSPQGRQGASPLHF
-	TRBJ1-2	TRBV30	TRBD1	TGTGCCTGGATCGGACAGGCAGGGGACTGTGGCTACACCTTC	CAWIGQAGDCGYTF
-	TRBJ1-1	TRBV2	TRBD1	TGTGCCAGCAGCGGCTTCAGGGGGGGGAACACTGAAGCTTTCTTT	CASSGFRGGNTEAFF
-	TRBJ2-5	TRBV19	-	TGTGCCAGTAGAATGAGGGTTGGAGGCATCGGAGACCAAGAGACCCAGTACTTC	CASRMRVGGIGDQETQYF
-	TRBJ2-4	TRBV12-5	-	TGTGCTAGTGGTTTGCCCTTGGGGGAAAACATTCAGTACTTC	CASGLPLGENIQYF
-	TRBJ2-7	TRBV9	-	TGTGCCAGCAGCCCCGTAGGTCGGGGATCGGGCGAGCAGTACTTC	CASSPVGRGSGEQYF
-	TRBJ2-1	TRBV5-1	-	TGCGCCAGCAGCCTCCAGGAGTACTACAATGAGCAGTTCTTC	CASSLQEYYNEQFF
-	TRBJ1-1	TRBV6-5	-	TGTGCCAGCAGTTACGGAATAGGAAGGGTTACTGAAGCTTTCTTT	CASSYGIGRVTEAFF
-	TRBJ2-5	TRBV4-3	TRBD1	TGCGCCAGCAGCCAGGATCGACAGGGGATAAAGACCCAGTACTTC	CASSQDRQGIKTQYF
-	TRBJ1-5	TRBV30	-	TGTGCCTGGAGTGCGTCAGTAGGTCCCAATCAGCCCCAGCATTTT	CAWSASVGPNQPQHF
-	TRBJ1-1	TRBV9	-	TGTGCCACCCAGGTGAACGCTGAAGCTTTCTTT	CATQVNAEAFF
-	TRBJ2-3	TRBV6-5	TRBD1	TGTGCCAGCAGTTACTTCACAGGGGGTGGCACAGATACGCAGTATTTT	CASSYFTGGGTDTQYF
-	TRBJ2-2	TRBV18	-	TGTGCCAGCTCATCAGGCGGGGCCACCGGGGAGCTGTTTTTT	CASSSGGATGELFF
-	TRBJ1-5	TRBV27	-	TGTGCCAGCAGGGGGCGCAGACAGCCCCAGCATTTT	CASRGRRQPQHF